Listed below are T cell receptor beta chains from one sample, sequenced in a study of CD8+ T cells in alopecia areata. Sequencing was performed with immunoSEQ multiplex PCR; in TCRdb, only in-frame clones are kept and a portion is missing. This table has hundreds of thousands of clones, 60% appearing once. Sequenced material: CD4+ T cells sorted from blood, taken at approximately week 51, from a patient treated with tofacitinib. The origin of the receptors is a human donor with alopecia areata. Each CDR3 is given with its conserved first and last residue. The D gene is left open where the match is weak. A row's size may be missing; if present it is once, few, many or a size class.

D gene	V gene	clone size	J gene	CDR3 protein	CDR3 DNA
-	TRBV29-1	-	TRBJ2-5	CSVEDTGKGETQYF	TGCAGCGTTGAAGATACCGGGAAGGGGGAGACCCAGTACTTC
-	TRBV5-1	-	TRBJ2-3	CASSQGPGTDTQYF	TGCGCCAGCAGCCAAGGACCGGGCACAGATACGCAGTATTTT
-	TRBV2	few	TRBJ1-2	CASSDPGLSAQGYTF	TGTGCCAGCAGTGACCCCGGGTTGTCAGCGCAGGGCTACACCTTC
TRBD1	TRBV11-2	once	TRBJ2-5	CASSRGQQETQYF	TGTGCCAGCAGTAGGGGACAGCAAGAGACCCAGTACTTC
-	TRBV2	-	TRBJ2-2	CASRNTGELFF	TGTGCCAGTAGAAACACCGGGGAGCTGTTTTTT
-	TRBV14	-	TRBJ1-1	CASSQDSRDTEAFF	TGTGCCAGCAGCCAGGACTCAAGGGACACTGAAGCTTTCTTT
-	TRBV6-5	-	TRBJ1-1	CASSYLSTGPTEAFF	TGTGCCAGCAGTTACCTATCGACAGGTCCCACTGAAGCTTTCTTT
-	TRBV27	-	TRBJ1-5	CASSPVHQPQHF	TGTGCCAGCAGTCCAGTCCATCAGCCCCAGCATTTT
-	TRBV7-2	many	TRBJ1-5	CASSLVLQGGNQPQHF	TGTGCCAGCAGCTTAGTTTTGCAGGGAGGAAACCAGCCCCAGCATTTT
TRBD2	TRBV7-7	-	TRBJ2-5	CASSSTGGGQETQYF	TGTGCTAGCAGCTCCACGGGAGGGGGGCAAGAGACCCAGTACTTC
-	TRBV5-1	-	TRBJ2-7	CASSSGRGYEQYF	TGCGCCAGCAGCAGCGGACGGGGCTACGAGCAGTACTTC
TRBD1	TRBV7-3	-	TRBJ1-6	CASSSGTDNSPLHF	TGTGCCAGCAGTTCCGGGACAGATAATTCACCCCTCCACTTT
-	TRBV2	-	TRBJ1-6	CASSMGPEGNSPLHF	TGTGCCAGCAGTATGGGACCGGAGGGTAATTCACCCCTCCACTTT
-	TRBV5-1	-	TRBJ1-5	CASSLDGVSGNQPQHF	TGCGCCAGCAGCTTGGACGGGGTAAGCGGCAATCAGCCCCAGCATTTT
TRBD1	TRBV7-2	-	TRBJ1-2	CASSFGTGHYGYTF	TGTGCCAGCAGCTTCGGGACAGGGCACTATGGCTACACCTTC
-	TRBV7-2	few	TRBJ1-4	CASSLFVVDEKLFF	TGTGCCAGCAGCTTATTCGTAGTGGATGAAAAACTGTTTTTT
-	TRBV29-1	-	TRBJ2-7	CSVGGGSYEQYF	TGCAGCGTTGGTGGAGGTTCCTACGAGCAGTACTTC
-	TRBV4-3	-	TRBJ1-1	CASSQDLQGRWTEAFF	TGCGCCAGCAGCCAAGATCTCCAGGGGAGGTGGACTGAAGCTTTCTTT
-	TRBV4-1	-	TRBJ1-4	CASSQFYQGRGNEKLFF	TGCGCCAGCAGCCAATTTTACCAGGGGCGAGGTAATGAAAAACTGTTTTTT
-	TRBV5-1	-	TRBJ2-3	CASSPGRGAGTDTQYF	TGCGCCAGCAGCCCGGGTCGCGGGGCCGGCACAGATACGCAGTATTTT
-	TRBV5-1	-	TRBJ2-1	CASSVNYNEQFF	TGCGCCAGCAGTGTTAACTACAATGAGCAGTTCTTC
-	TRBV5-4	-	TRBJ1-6	CASSLARGNDYNSPLHF	TGTGCCAGCAGCCTTGCCAGGGGAAACGATTATAATTCACCCCTCCACTTT
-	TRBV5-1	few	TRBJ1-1	CASSSGWSTEAFF	TGCGCCAGCAGCTCGGGGTGGTCCACTGAAGCTTTCTTT
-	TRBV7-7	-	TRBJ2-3	CASSRDGDTQYF	TGTGCTAGCAGTAGAGACGGAGATACGCAGTATTTT
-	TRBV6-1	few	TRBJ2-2	CASSAQGNGGELFF	TGTGCCAGCAGTGCGCAGGGCAATGGCGGGGAGCTGTTTTTT
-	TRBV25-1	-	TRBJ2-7	CASATRASYEQYF	TGTGCCAGCGCTACCAGGGCCTCCTACGAGCAGTACTTC
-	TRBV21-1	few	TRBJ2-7	CASSKVEQYF	TGTGCCAGCAGCAAGGTCGAGCAGTACTTC
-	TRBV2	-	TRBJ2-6	CASTRDVGSGANVLTF	TGTGCCAGCACCCGGGACGTAGGCTCTGGGGCCAACGTCCTGACTTTC
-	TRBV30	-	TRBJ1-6	CAWRGVNSPLHF	TGTGCCTGGCGGGGGGTTAATTCACCCCTCCACTTT
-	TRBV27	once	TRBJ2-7	CASSSIDSGEQYF	TGTGCCAGCAGTAGTATCGACAGCGGGGAGCAGTACTTC
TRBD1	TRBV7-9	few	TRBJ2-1	CASSSGQTSYNEQFF	TGTGCCAGCAGCTCGGGACAGACCTCCTACAATGAGCAGTTCTTC
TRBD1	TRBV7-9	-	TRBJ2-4	CASSLVQGVLNIQYF	TGTGCCAGCAGCTTAGTACAGGGGGTGCTGAACATTCAGTACTTC
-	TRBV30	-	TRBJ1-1	CAWRVPRTLNTEAFF	TGTGCCTGGAGGGTGCCTAGGACACTAAACACTGAAGCTTTCTTT
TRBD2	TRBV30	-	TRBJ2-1	CAWSARGGNEQFF	TGTGCCTGGAGTGCTCGGGGGGGCAATGAGCAGTTCTTC
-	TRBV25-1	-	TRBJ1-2	CASSPAGTGYTF	TGTGCCAGCAGTCCAGCAGGGACCGGCTACACCTTC
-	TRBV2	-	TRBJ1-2	CASNGNYGYTF	TGTGCCAGCAATGGAAACTATGGCTACACCTTC